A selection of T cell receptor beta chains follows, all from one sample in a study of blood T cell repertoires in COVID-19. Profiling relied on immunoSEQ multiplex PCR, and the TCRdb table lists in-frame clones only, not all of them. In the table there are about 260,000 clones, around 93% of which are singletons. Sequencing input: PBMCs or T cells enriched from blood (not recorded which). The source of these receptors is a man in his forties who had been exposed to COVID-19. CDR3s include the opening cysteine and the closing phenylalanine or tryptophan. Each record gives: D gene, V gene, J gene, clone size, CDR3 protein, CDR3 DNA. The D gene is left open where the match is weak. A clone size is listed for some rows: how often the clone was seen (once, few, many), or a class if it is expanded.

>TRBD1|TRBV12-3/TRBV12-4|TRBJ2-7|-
CASSTGGNEQYF
TGTGCCAGCAGTACAGGGGGCAACGAGCAGTACTTC
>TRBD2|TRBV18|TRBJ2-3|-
CASSPLGGSSTDTQYF
TGTGCCAGCTCACCTCTGGGGGGGAGCAGCACAGATACGCAGTATTTT
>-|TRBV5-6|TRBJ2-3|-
CASSSGRDTQYF
TGTGCCAGCAGCTCAGGGCGGGATACGCAGTATTTT
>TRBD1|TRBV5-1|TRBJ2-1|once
CASSPGQGTDEQFF
TGCGCCAGCAGCCCAGGACAGGGGACTGATGAGCAGTTCTTC
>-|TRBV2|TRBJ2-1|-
CARRTLGGEQFF
TGTGCCAGAAGGACCCTCGGGGGTGAGCAGTTCTTC
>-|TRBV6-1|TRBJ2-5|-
CASSEGTVLGTQYF
TGTGCCAGCAGTGAAGGGACAGTACTAGGGACCCAGTACTTC
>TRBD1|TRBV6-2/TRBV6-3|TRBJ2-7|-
CASSSAPGTGDYEQYF
TGTGCCAGCAGTTCGGCCCCCGGGACAGGCGACTACGAGCAGTACTTC
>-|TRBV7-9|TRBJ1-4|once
CASSLVTGWHEKLFF
TGTGCCAGCAGCTTAGTTACAGGGTGGCATGAAAAACTGTTTTTT
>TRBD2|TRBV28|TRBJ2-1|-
CASSSHGRAQYNEQFF
TGTGCCAGCAGTTCTCACGGGAGGGCCCAATACAATGAGCAGTTCTTC
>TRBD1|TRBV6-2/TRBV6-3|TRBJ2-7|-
CASSWDRAYEQYF
TGTGCCAGCAGTTGGGACAGGGCCTACGAGCAGTACTTC
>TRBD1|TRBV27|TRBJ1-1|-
CASSPGTGMNTEAFF
TGTGCCAGCAGTCCAGGGACAGGGATGAACACTGAAGCTTTCTTT
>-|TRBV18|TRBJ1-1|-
CASSPSADTEAFF
TGTGCCAGCTCGCCTTCTGCGGACACTGAAGCTTTCTTT
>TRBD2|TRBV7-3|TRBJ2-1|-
CASSRGLAGGRSLDNEQFF
TGTGCCAGCAGCCGGGGACTAGCGGGAGGGAGGTCGCTCGACAATGAGCAGTTCTTC
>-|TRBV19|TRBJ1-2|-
CASSIEGRGPDGYTF
TGTGCCAGTAGTATAGAAGGGAGAGGGCCCGATGGCTACACCTTC
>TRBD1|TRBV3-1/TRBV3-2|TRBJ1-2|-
CASRHGVQGLYGYTF
TGTGCCAGCAGGCATGGGGTACAGGGGTTGTATGGCTACACCTTC
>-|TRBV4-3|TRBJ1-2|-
CASSQDSYSYGYTF
TGCGCCAGCAGCCAAGATTCCTATAGCTATGGCTACACCTTC
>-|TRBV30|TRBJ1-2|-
CAWSVQEIYGYTF
TGTGCCTGGAGTGTACAGGAGATCTATGGCTACACCTTC
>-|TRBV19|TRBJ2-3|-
CASAVGAGGDTQYF
TGTGCCAGTGCCGTAGGAGCCGGCGGAGATACGCAGTATTTT
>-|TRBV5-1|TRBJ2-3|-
CASSPGLLATTDTQYF
TGCGCCAGCAGCCCGGGACTTCTAGCCACCACAGATACGCAGTATTTT
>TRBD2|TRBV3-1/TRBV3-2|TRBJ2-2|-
CASSHLWSTSGRGLGGELFF
TGTGCCAGCAGCCACCTCTGGAGTACGAGCGGGAGAGGGTTAGGCGGGGAGCTGTTTTTT
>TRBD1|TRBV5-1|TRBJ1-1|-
CASSSGQEVFRTEAFF
TGCGCCAGCAGCTCCGGACAGGAGGTCTTTCGCACTGAAGCTTTCTTT
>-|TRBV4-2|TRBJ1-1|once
CASSPRLTVNTEAFF
TGTGCCAGCAGCCCGAGATTAACCGTGAACACTGAAGCTTTCTTT
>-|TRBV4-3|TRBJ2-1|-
CASSQDYTRRNEQFF
TGCGCCAGCAGCCAAGACTACACCCGCAGGAATGAGCAGTTCTTC
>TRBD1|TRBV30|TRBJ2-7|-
CAWSRGTGNYEQYF
TGTGCCTGGAGTAGAGGGACAGGGAACTACGAGCAGTACTTC
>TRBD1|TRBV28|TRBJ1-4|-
CASSGTVVTNEKLFF
TGTGCCAGCAGTGGGACAGTAGTAACTAATGAAAAACTGTTTTTT
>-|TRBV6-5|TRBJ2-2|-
CASSSPGETDGELFF
TGTGCCAGCAGTTCCCCGGGGGAGACAGACGGGGAGCTGTTTTTT
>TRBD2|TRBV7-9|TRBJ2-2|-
CASSGRLAGDLGELFF
TGTGCCAGCAGCGGGCGACTAGCGGGAGATTTGGGGGAGCTGTTTTTT
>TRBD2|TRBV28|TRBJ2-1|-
CASSVTSGRAGVYNEQFF
TGTGCCAGCAGTGTGACTAGCGGGAGGGCAGGAGTCTACAATGAGCAGTTCTTC
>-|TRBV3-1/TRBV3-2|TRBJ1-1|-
CASSHRGLEAFF
TGTGCCAGCAGCCACCGCGGACTGGAAGCTTTCTTT
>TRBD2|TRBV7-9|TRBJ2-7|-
CASSSSGRAPEQYF
TGTGCCAGCAGCTCTAGCGGGAGGGCCCCCGAGCAGTACTTC
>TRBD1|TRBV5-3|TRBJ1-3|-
CARSSGTRTGSGNTIYF
TGTGCCAGAAGCTCAGGCACTAGGACAGGGTCTGGAAACACCATATATTTT
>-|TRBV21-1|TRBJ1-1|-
CASSRRLWAWPTEAFF
TGTGCCAGCAGCAGAAGGCTTTGGGCGTGGCCCACTGAAGCTTTCTTT
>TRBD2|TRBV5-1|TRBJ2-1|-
CASSSPGLADNEQFF
TGCGCCAGCAGCTCGCCGGGACTAGCGGACAATGAGCAGTTCTTC
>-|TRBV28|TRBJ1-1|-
CASNHWQGTNTEAFF
TGTGCCAGCAACCATTGGCAGGGGACGAACACTGAAGCTTTCTTT
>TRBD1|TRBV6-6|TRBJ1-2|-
CASSATGQGNGYTF
TGTGCCAGCAGTGCTACAGGACAGGGTAATGGCTACACCTTC
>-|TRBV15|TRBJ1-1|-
CATSRPSDSTEAFF
TGTGCCACCAGCAGACCTTCGGACAGCACTGAAGCTTTCTTT
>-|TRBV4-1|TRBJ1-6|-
CASSQGGVVSNYNSPLHF
TGCGCCAGCAGCCAGGGCGGGGTGGTAAGCAACTATAATTCACCCCTCCACTTT
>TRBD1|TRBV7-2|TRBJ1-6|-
CASSLYWTGVSNSPLHF
TGTGCCAGCAGCTTATACTGGACAGGAGTCTCCAATTCACCCCTCCACTTT
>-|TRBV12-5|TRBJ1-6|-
CASGPDRGIDSNSPLHF
TGTGCTAGTGGACCCGACAGAGGTATAGATAGTAATTCACCCCTCCACTTT